The clone carrying this T cell receptor beta chain was counted a few times. The antigen is unknown. From the 5' RACE reads, TCRdb called clonotypes with MiXCR, one entry per CDR3 protein. Of hundreds of thousands of distinct CDR3 sequences in the sample, 15% to 19% are singletons; the top ten hold more than 2%. This sample was taken from a study of T-cell memory formation after mild COVID-19. On the study more broadly: For the most part, TCR clusters were specific to one donor. Study observations and caveats: The SARS-CoV-2 specificity of second-wave clones reaching peak at day 37 remained unverified.

V lost 6 bases and J lost 3, with 11 bases in between. The CDR3 contains 14 residues. In germline, CDR1 is SGHAT, CDR2 FQNNGV. The chain is built from TRBV11-2 and TRBJ2-2, with D hard to call. Sequencing input: PBMCs or a T cell subset sorted from them (not recorded which). The TCR originated in an adult woman who had mild COVID-19 (a few samples of this study predate the infection). Cell type and time point are not known. The CDR3 sequence is CASSFDGYTGELFF. The CDR3 nucleotides are TGTGCCAGCAGTTTCGACGGTTACACCGGGGAGCTGTTTTTT.